This record concerns one T cell receptor beta chain sequence. There is no known antigen for this receptor. Nothing much larger sits one base from this clone, and base qualities are not available. Distinct nucleotide sequences in the sample also encode this CDR3. The cohort consisted of some 730 healthy bone marrow donors. At the time of sampling, all cohort members were nominally healthy, though unrecorded immune exposures were likely present. The donor was CMV seronegative and belonged to the group of 352 seronegative cohort members. Every donor gave a peripheral blood sample, and the peripheral blood mononuclear cells from that sample were used for TCR beta sequencing. The Qiagen DNeasy Blood Extraction Kit was used to extract genomic DNA from the blood cell samples. The library was prepared using the immunoSEQ multiplex PCR assay. For the multiplex PCR, a mixture combining 60 forward primers for TCR Vbeta segments and 13 reverse primers for TCR Jbeta segments was used. The CDR3 region of rearranged TCR beta genes was amplified from genomic DNA with a multiplex PCR assay. The amplified TCR beta libraries were sequenced on the Illumina HiSeq System as 87-base-pair reads. The published analysis was carried out like this. Across the 700 or so repertoires, a later analysis counted about 81 million unique TCR beta chains, around 11 million of which were shared by at least two donors. Raw reads were error-corrected and collapsed into unique sequences with a nearest-neighbor algorithm that merged closely related sequences to remove PCR and sequencing errors. CDR3 sequences were aligned to IMGT reference sequences to assign V, D and J gene segments. For a sequence to be retained, a match of at least six nucleotides was required to both a V gene segment and a J gene segment. Rearrangements were called productive when the CDR3 lacked stop codons and stayed in frame with V and J; all others were non-productive. CDR3 was defined according to IMGT convention as the region running from the second conserved V-encoded cysteine to the conserved J-encoded phenylalanine. In an earlier analysis of more than 550 of the donors, sequences lacking an unambiguous match to a single V gene segment were excluded. In an earlier analysis of 450 to 750 of the donors, a V segment was called functional when productive rearrangements were above 56.7%, and segregating when the standard deviation between donors exceeded 5%. A statistical classification framework was built to diagnose cytomegalovirus status from the catalog of TCR beta chain sequences. A later analysis assigned V and J genes by comparing TCR nucleotide sequences with IMGT/GENE-DB human TR gene sequences. Using the TCRdist pipeline, a later analysis assigned CDR3 sequences along with most-parsimonious VDJ recombination scenarios. A later analysis defined each TCR beta chain by its CDR3 amino acid sequence plus V-gene family, and excluded reads lacking a unique V-gene family. As a way to deal with suspected cross-contamination and a sequencing artifact, a later analysis dropped approximately 590 nucleotide sequences that were highly shared and had low generation probability. In a later analysis, a clonal expansion index was calculated for each public chain from normalized within-repertoire ranks of inferred template counts. Generation probabilities in a later analysis came from a VDJ recombination model fitted to out-of-frame rearrangements, and those results were checked against IGoR. A later analysis scored TCR-TCR, TCR-HLA and TCR-CMV co-occurrence with hypergeometric tests, applying a repertoire-size bias correction to TCR pairs. False discovery rates were estimated in a later analysis by permuting HLA or CMV assignments 20 times. A later analysis grouped co-occurring TCRs with DBSCAN, adding TCRdist sequence similarity when clustering within HLA-allele-positive subsets. Co-occurrence clustering excluded repertoires with fewer than 30,000 or more than 120,000 public chains, plus five with anomalous nucleotide sharing. TCRdb re-hosts the immuneACCESS table, in-frame sequences only. Its copies lack some clones; in the studies checked, an unresolved V gene accounts for under half of them, and the cause for the rest is not known. The V and J calls and clone size are taken from that table; D and trimming were inferred from the DNA. This sample is represented by 200,000 or so clones; roughly 84% of them were singletons. The ten largest clones represent about 0.24% of the sample.

This entry is derived from a study of cytomegalovirus exposure and HLA in healthy donors (TCRdb year 2017). Regarding the complete study: An earlier analysis of 587 of the donors reported 276 Gb of sequence data and around 120 million unique TCR beta sequences obtained from around 180 million T cells. Approximately 310 gigabases of sequencing data and approximately 91 million unique TCR sequences made up an early release that covered roughly 670 HLA-typed donors. The genetic ancestry cluster associated with self-reported Caucasian donors included 81% of the 300 to 450 genotyped donors. The aim of the study was to test whether cataloging public T cell receptors could identify signatures of past pathogen exposure. The study profiled the T cell repertoires of 500 to 800 subjects by immunosequencing and related them to cytomegalovirus serostatus. In addition to the first cohort of 650 to 800 subjects, a separate validation cohort of around 110 different subjects was used. To predict cytomegalovirus infection status, the study brought together high-throughput TCR immunosequencing, statistical association of individual TCRs with disease status, and machine learning. A later analysis re-analyzed previously published TCR beta repertoires from roughly 690 donors and added high-resolution HLA genotyping to study TCR occurrence patterns. Rather than using new phenotypic data, the later analysis identified candidate immune exposures from TCR beta sequences and from how often those sequences occurred across donors. An earlier analysis of 587 of the donors used high-throughput TCR beta sequencing to judge whether each TCR beta V gene segment behaved as functional or pseudogenic. Donor age, sex, ethnicity and CMV serostatus were collected together with the repertoire data. Genome-wide SNP genotypes for about 65% of the roughly 670 donors were used in a later genetic analysis, which treated that subset as a discovery cohort. All discovery cohort repertoires had been generated on a single sequencing platform. HLA typing covered class I and class II loci at four-digit resolution. Typing coverage differed by locus: A, B, C, DRB1 and DQB1 were typed in about 629-630 donors, DQA1 in roughly 500, DPA1 in approximately 610, and DPB1 in around 490. Roughly 5 DR-DQ haplotypes were handled as single units for association and clustering, since linkage in the cohort was strong. Among 398 genotyped donors of the cohort, an average of roughly 240,000 unique TCR beta nucleotide sequences were sequenced per donor, roughly a sixth of them non-productive.

Paper-wide results and their limitations: Strong co-occurrence of HLA alleles, especially DR and DQ, made assigning TCR associations to individual alleles difficult. An earlier analysis of 587 of the donors showed that most TCR beta V segments appeared in productive rearrangements either about 90% or about 30% of the time, which broadly matched IMGT annotations. The classifier was reported to diagnose cytomegalovirus status with high specificity and sensitivity in both the original cohort and the validation cohort. A later analysis found that HLA-associated TCR beta chains were more clonally expanded and had lower generation probabilities than equally common non-associated chains. In this cohort, only TCR beta chains were sequenced, and detectable features were limited by the absence of alpha or paired-chain data. In vitro tests confirmed that three of the cytomegalovirus-associated TCR beta chains recognize cytomegalovirus antigens. CMV serostatus was the only immune exposure information available for the cohort. In a later genetic analysis, fewer N-insertions in productive TCRs were reported among donors in an Asian-associated ancestry cluster than the roughly 700-donor mean. It was suggested by the authors that the approach could potentially be generalized to other disease states and immunological phenotypes. Presence/absence analyses assumed roughly uniform sequencing depth across donors, an assumption that may not hold. Most TCR sequences were observed very rarely across donors, whereas some public TCRs were present in many individuals. A cluster of highly shared sequence variants was judged likely to represent a technical artifact of the sequencing pipeline. Specific HLA alleles were associated with 15,000 to 20,000 TCR beta sequences at a false discovery rate of 0.05 in a later analysis. In a later analysis, TCR association rates were found to vary across HLA loci, with the most associated TCRs seen for DRB1 alleles and the fewest for HLA-C alleles. A further reported finding was that TCR beta sequences accurately predicted the HLA-A and HLA-B alleles for most subjects in the first cohort. The study listed 170 or so TCR beta chains as associated with cytomegalovirus. A later analysis found that most CMV-associated TCR beta chains appeared HLA-restricted, with HLA associations seemingly driven largely by CMV exposure. Because counts were too low, under 20 rarely observed V segments, including chromosome 9 orphons, were left out of the earlier analysis of 500 to 650 of the donors. Because HLA typing was missing for some donors at each locus, association tests included only the typed subset. A later genetic analysis associated a missense DCLRE1C variant with V-gene and J-gene trimming of TCR beta chains, and an independent cohort replicated the association. Correlated functional status among segregating V segments might be attributable to linkage disequilibrium, but an unknown experimental factor could not be ruled out. Several of the top co-occurrence clusters appeared to be linked to parvovirus B19, influenza, CMV and Epstein-Barr virus, according to a later analysis. Some IMGT-functional V segments, including TRBV6-2 and TRBV6-3, could not be distinguished by the 87-base-pair reads and were therefore excluded.

Here V drops 3 bases and J drops 3 bases, and the junction holds 2 bases not matched to any gene. CDR1 is given as GTSNPN and CDR2 as SVGIG, both from the germline V gene (reference sequence). Its CDR3 holds 14 amino acids, cysteine through phenylalanine. Just the 42-base CDR3 DNA is kept, in frame starting at base 1. This TCR was sampled from a boy aged 5-17 years in good health and CMV-seronegative. This receptor chain uses TRBV30 and TRBJ2-3, with 11 bases matching TRBD2. The sequencing sample was made of PBMCs. CDR3 region: CAWSLAGGTDTQYF. The DNA reads as follows: TGTGCCTGGAGCCTAGCGGGAGGAACAGATACGCAGTATTTT.